The 31 T cell receptor beta chains below all came from one sample that was sequenced in a study of cytotoxic CD8 clonotypes in ibrutinib-treated CLL. Method: immunoSEQ multiplex PCR; TCRdb's copy keeps in-frame clones and lacks some. The profile shows over 100,000 clones, 70% to 90% of them singletons. The input for sequencing was PBMCs, taken after 24 months of ibrutinib treatment. The source is a human donor with chronic lymphocytic leukemia.

This sequence joins TRBV2 and TRBJ2-2; D is unresolved. Germline V gene data show CDR1 as SNHLY and CDR2 as FYNNEI. This CDR3 region has 13 residues. The V end lost 4 bases, the J end lost 5 bases, and 8 bases lay between the germline ends. In nucleotides, the CDR3 is TGTGCCAGCAGTGTGGCGAGGACCGGGGAGCTGTTTTTT. It codes for CASSVARTGELFF.

This sequence joins TRBV27 and TRBJ2-1; D gene uncertain. CDR3 length: 14 residues. CDR1 is MNHEY, CDR2 SMNVEV, per germline (reference sequence). The V end lost 6 bases, the J end lost 2 bases, and 11 bases lay between the germline ends. For the CDR3, the DNA is TGTGCCAGCAGCACCCGAGATGCCTACAATGAGCAGTTCTTC. Amino acid sequence: CASSTRDAYNEQFF.

As regards this clone: This sample includes further DNA sequences coding for the same CDR3. This chain uses TRBV18 with TRBJ1-1; possible D gene TRBD1, 6 bases. Trimming took off 3 bases at V and 3 bases at J, with 8 bases between the two ends. Germline V CDR1 and CDR2: KGHSH, LQKENI. The CDR3 is 13 residues long. This CDR3 is CASSPGQDTEAFF. CDR3 DNA: TGTGCCAGCTCACCGGGACAAGACACTGAAGCTTTCTTT.

CDR3 sequence (DNA): TGTGCCAGCAGCTCTGATGACAGGTTTTTCGTTGGAAACACCATATATTTT. It specifies CASSSDDRFFVGNTIYF. The gene calls are TRBV7-9 and TRBJ1-3, with TRBD1 as a possible D gene (6 bases). The V end was cut by 4 bases, the J end by 3 bases, with 19 bases between. This CDR3 has 17 amino acids. Germline CDR1 reads SEHNR; CDR2 reads FQNEAQ (reference sequence).

The rearrangement links TRBV19 to TRBJ1-5; D is unclear. Trimming cost V 4 bases and J 3 bases, with 7 bases left between them. CDR1 is LNHDA, CDR2 SQIVND, per germline (reference sequence). This CDR3 is 13 amino acids long. This CDR3 is CASSTLDNQPQHF. The CDR3 DNA reads as TGTGCCAGTAGTACCCTCGACAATCAGCCCCAGCATTTT.

The chain uses TRBV19 and TRBJ1-1; D is unresolved. V lost 3 bases, J lost 0 bases, and 8 bases lay in between. Looked up from germline, CDR1 is LNHDA and CDR2 is SQIVND (reference sequence). This CDR3 comprises 14 residues. The CDR3 is CASSMRELNTEAFF. The CDR3 coding sequence is TGTGCCAGTAGTATGCGAGAGCTGAACACTGAAGCTTTCTTT.

Here the CDR3 DNA reads TGTGCCAGCAGCGCGACATTAATAGGAGAGACCCAGTACTTC. It is translated as CASSATLIGETQYF. This rearrangement joins TRBV9 to TRBJ2-5, with D hard to call. Germline values: CDR1 SGDLS, CDR2 YYNGEE. The CDR3 runs to 14 residues. V lost 3 bases, J lost 4 bases, and 13 bases lay in between.

The CDR3 here is CASSDQGPQWPQYF. In nucleotides, the CDR3 is TGTGCCAGCAGTGATCAGGGACCTCAATGGCCGCAGTACTTC. The V gene is TRBV2, the J gene TRBJ2-7; D may be TRBD1 or TRBD2 (5 bases each). Germline lookup yields CDR1 SNHLY and CDR2 FYNNEI. V was cut by 3 bases and J by 9 bases, with 18 bases left in between. The CDR3 consists of 14 residues.

The chain employs TRBV5-4 and TRBJ1-2; 9 bases map to TRBD1. This CDR3 has 15 residues. The germline gives CDR1 SGHNT, CDR2 YYREEE (reference sequence). Trimming at V came to 3 bases and at J to 7 bases, leaving 10 bases not matched to a gene. The CDR3 coding sequence is TGTGCCAGCAGCTCCCAGGGGACAGGGTTAGTTGGCTACACCTTC. Amino acid sequence: CASSSQGTGLVGYTF.

This clone was seen a single time. The genes are TRBV11-3 and TRBJ2-4; possible D gene TRBD1, 6 bases. V was pared by 5 bases and J by 0 bases, with 17 bases between. The CDR3 is made up of 17 amino acids. CDR1 is SGHNT and CDR2 is YENEEA in the germline V gene. This CDR3 reads CASSKTTGPLAKNIQYF. The DNA for the CDR3 is TGTGCCAGCAGCAAGACGACAGGTCCTCTAGCCAAAAACATTCAGTACTTC.

V gene TRBV6-4 combines with J gene TRBJ1-2; 7 positions match TRBD1. Trimming cost V 0 bases and J 3 bases; bases outside gene matches: 7. CDR1 is MRHNA, CDR2 SNTAGT, per germline. The CDR3 extends over 16 amino acids. The DNA for the CDR3 is TGTGCCAGCAGTGACTCGACTGACAGGGCGTACTATGGCTACACCTTC. It specifies CASSDSTDRAYYGYTF.

The chain links TRBV7-6 to TRBJ1-1, with no clear D. Germline V lookup: CDR1 SGHVS, CDR2 FNYEAQ. The CDR3 is made up of 12 amino acids. V was cut by 3 bases and J by 8 bases, with 10 bases left in between. The chain's CDR3 is CASSFGGSEAFF. CDR3 DNA: TGTGCCAGCAGCTTCGGAGGGTCAGAAGCTTTCTTT.

This clone was seen only a few times. The chain has TRBV5-4 and TRBJ2-5, with D possibly matching TRBD1 (6 bases). The CDR3 contains 15 residues. V gave up 2 bases and J gave up 1 base, with 12 bases separating them. CDR1 SGHNT and CDR2 YYREEE come from the germline V gene (reference sequence). CDR3 bases: TGTGCCAGCAGCTTCCGGGACACTTCCCAAGAGACCCAGTACTTC. Its translation is CASSFRDTSQETQYF.

The chain recombines TRBV9 with TRBJ1-1; D unresolved. The CDR3 extends over 14 amino acids. The germline V gene encodes CDR1 SGDLS and CDR2 YYNGEE. Deletions cut 5 bases from V and 5 bases from J, with 16 bases between. In DNA form, the CDR3 reads TGTGCCAGCAGAAGAGAGGGCCCTGGGACTGAAGCTTTCTTT. Protein: CASRREGPGTEAFF.

In DNA, the CDR3 is TGTGCCAGCAGCTTAACAGTCTACGAGCAGTACTTC. This gives the protein CASSLTVYEQYF. The chain links TRBV11-2 to TRBJ2-7, with D uncertain. The germline V gene encodes CDR1 SGHAT and CDR2 FQNNGV. With 2 bases removed from V and 3 bases from J, the gap between germline ends came to 5 bases. The CDR3 has 12 amino acids.

This clone showed up just once. This chain's CDR3 is CASSMPDRPYTEAFF. Written as DNA, the CDR3 is TGTGCCAGTAGTATGCCGGACAGGCCTTACACTGAAGCTTTCTTT. The chain couples TRBV19 to TRBJ1-1, with 7 bases aligning to TRBD1. CDR3 length: 15 amino acids. Germline loops: CDR1 LNHDA, CDR2 SQIVND (reference sequence). Trimming cost V 3 bases and J 3 bases; bases outside gene matches: 7.

The chain couples TRBV19 to TRBJ1-2; D ambiguous. CDR3 length equals 13 residues. Germline V gives CDR1 LNHDA, CDR2 SQIVND (reference sequence). Trimming shortened V by 2 bases and J by 2 bases, and 6 bases separated the two germline ends. DNA for the CDR3: TGTGCCAGTAGTATATTCGGAAACTATGGCTACACCTTC. It specifies CASSIFGNYGYTF.

The chain combines TRBV29-1 with TRBJ2-5; tentative D call: TRBD1 (6 bases). Germline CDR1 and CDR2: SQVTM and ANQGSEA. V shed 6 bases and J shed 4 bases, with 9 bases lying between them. This CDR3 is built from 11 residues. The CDR3 nucleotides are TGCAGCGTCCTCAGGGGAGAGACCCAGTACTTC. Translation: CSVLRGETQYF.

This clone was seen more than once but under ten times. The chain is built from TRBV7-9 and TRBJ1-2, with TRBD1 as a possible D gene (5 bases). The V gene lost 7 bases and the J gene lost 5 bases, with 11 bases spanning the gap. Germline CDR1 SEHNR, CDR2 FQNEAQ (reference sequence). The CDR3 totals 12 residues. The CDR3 region has the DNA TGTGCCAGCACCCTCGGGACGTATGGCTACACCTTC. Translated, it gives CASTLGTYGYTF. Drawing the rest from reference TRBV7-9 and TRBJ1-2, the complete variable domain is DTGVSQNPRHKITKRGQNVTFRCDPISEHNRLYWYRQTLGQGPEFLTYFQNEAQLEKSRLLSDRFSAERPKGSFSTLEIQRTEQGDSAMYLCASTLGTYGYTFGSGTRLTVV.

The V gene is TRBV29-1, the J gene TRBJ2-2, with no clear D. There are 12 residues in the CDR3. CDR1 is SQVTM, CDR2 ANQGSEA, per germline. V lost 7 bases, J lost 6 bases, and 12 bases lay in between. The CDR3 sequence: CSAMVGPGELFF. Written as DNA, the CDR3 is TGCAGCGCTATGGTGGGCCCCGGGGAGCTGTTTTTT.

The sample holds one count of this clone. This chain joins TRBV7-2 and TRBJ1-5; no clear D. Per germline, CDR1 SGHTA and CDR2 FQGNSA. The CDR3 covers 13 residues. The V end was cut by 3 bases, the J end by 6 bases, with 9 bases between. CDR3 sequence: CASSLGKGQPQHF. In nucleotides, the CDR3 is TGTGCCAGCAGCTTGGGGAAGGGTCAGCCCCAGCATTTT.

V and J are TRBV5-1 and TRBJ2-5, with 7 bases that match TRBD2. Germline values: CDR1 SGHRS, CDR2 YFSETQ. J lost 0 bases, V lost 2 bases, and 7 bases had no gene match. The CDR3 totals 16 residues. The CDR3 coding sequence is TGCGCCAGCAGCTTACTCCTAGCGGCTAACCAAGAGACCCAGTACTTC. It is translated as CASSLLLAANQETQYF. The full variable domain, completed using reference TRBV5-1 and TRBJ2-5, is KAGVTQTPRYLIKTRGQQVTLSCSPISGHRSVSWYQQTPGQGLQFLFEYFSETQRNKGNFPGRFSGRQFSNSRSEMNVSTLELGDSALYLCASSLLLAANQETQYFGPGTRLLVL.

The chain uses TRBV5-6 and TRBJ2-7; 7 nucleotides align to TRBD2. The CDR3 runs to 16 residues. Germline CDR1 is SGHDT and CDR2 is YYEEEE. The J segment lost 3 bases and the V segment lost 4 bases, leaving 13 bases of the junction unmatched. CDR3 in amino acids: CASSTGSGRAVYEQYF. CDR3 nucleotide sequence: TGTGCCAGCAGCACGGGTTCAGGGAGGGCTGTCTACGAGCAGTACTTC.

The rearrangement joins TRBV7-2 to TRBJ1-2, with a possible D match to TRBD1 (5 bases). The CDR3 length is 14 residues. Per the germline V gene, CDR1 is SGHTA and CDR2 is FQGNSA. V lost 5 bases and J 4 bases, leaving 14 bases between the germline ends. The CDR3 sequence is CASSPPGGGYGYTF. The CDR3 DNA is TGTGCCAGCAGCCCACCGGGGGGGGGCTATGGCTACACCTTC.

This chain connects TRBV29-1 to TRBJ2-5; 8 bases are shared with TRBD2. Per germline, CDR1 SQVTM and CDR2 ANQGSEA. V shed 4 bases and J 4 bases; nucleotides not matched to a gene: 14. The CDR3 contains 16 residues. The CDR3 region is CSVAGGPGRVGETQYF. The CDR3 nucleotides read TGCAGCGTTGCTGGGGGTCCCGGGAGGGTAGGAGAGACCCAGTACTTC.

The CDR3 here is CASSQGLSGQYNEQFF. The CDR3 DNA reads as TGCGCCAGCAGCCAAGGACTCTCTGGACAATACAATGAGCAGTTCTTC. This chain links TRBV4-3 with TRBJ2-1; TRBD1 might be the D (5 bases). Germline CDR1 is LGHNA and CDR2 is YSLEER. The CDR3 covers 16 residues. The V end lost 1 base, the J end lost 4 bases, and 14 bases lay between the germline ends.

The DNA for the CDR3 is TGTGCCAGCAGTGGACAACAGGGAGGCAATCAGCCCCAGCATTTT. Translated: CASSGQQGGNQPQHF. This chain uses TRBV28 with TRBJ1-5, with D maybe TRBD1 (6 bases). The CDR3 length is 15 residues. Germline assignment: CDR1 MDHEN and CDR2 SYDVKM. V gave up 5 bases and J gave up 2 bases, with 13 bases separating them.

The chain is built from TRBV6-5 and TRBJ1-3, with D maybe TRBD1 (5 bases). Trimming removed 4 bases at V and 2 bases at J, with 12 bases between. Looked up from germline, CDR1 is MNHEY and CDR2 is SVGAGI. This CDR3 is 15 amino acids long. The CDR3 DNA is TGTGCCAGCAGTTCCCCGGGAGGGGCTGGAAACACCATATATTTT. It yields the protein CASSSPGGAGNTIYF.

The V call is TRBV5-8, the J call TRBJ1-1, with D maybe TRBD1 (6 bases). Germline CDR1 reads SGHTS; CDR2 reads YDEGEE. V lost 4 bases to trimming and J lost 5 bases, with 18 bases between them. The CDR3 runs 15 residues. CDR3 sequence reads: CASSPGDTLGTEAFF. The CDR3 DNA reads as TGTGCCAGCAGCCCTGGGGACACCCTGGGAACTGAAGCTTTCTTT.

This clone was observed a handful of times. V usage is TRBV11-1 and J usage is TRBJ2-7, with D unclear. V was pared by 6 bases and J by 2 bases, with 11 bases between. CDR3 length: 13 amino acids. Germline-derived CDR1 and CDR2 are SGHAT and FQDESV (reference sequence). CDR3 region: CASSPDHPYEQYF. As DNA, the CDR3 is TGTGCCAGCAGTCCAGACCACCCCTACGAGCAGTACTTC.

This chain connects TRBV27 to TRBJ2-6; the match to TRBD1 covers 9 bases. Germline CDR1 and CDR2: MNHEY and SMNVEV (reference sequence). V trimming: 4 bases; J trimming: 2 bases; junction bases outside the gene matches: 6. The CDR3 has 17 amino acids. CDR3 in DNA: TGTGCCAGCAGTTCGAAGACAGGGGGGACTGGGGCCAACGTCCTGACTTTC. It yields the protein CASSSKTGGTGANVLTF.